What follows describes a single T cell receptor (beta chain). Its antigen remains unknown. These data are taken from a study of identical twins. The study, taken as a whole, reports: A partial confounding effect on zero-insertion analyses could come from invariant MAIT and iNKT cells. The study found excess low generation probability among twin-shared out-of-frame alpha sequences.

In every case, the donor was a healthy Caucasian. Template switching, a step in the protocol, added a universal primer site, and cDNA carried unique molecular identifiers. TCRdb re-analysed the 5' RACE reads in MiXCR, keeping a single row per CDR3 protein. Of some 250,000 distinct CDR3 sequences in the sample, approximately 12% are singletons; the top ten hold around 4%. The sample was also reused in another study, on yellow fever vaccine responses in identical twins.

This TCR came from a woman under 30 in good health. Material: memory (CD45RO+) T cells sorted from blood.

CDR3 DNA sequence: TGCAGTGCGCCATACAGACAGCAGAACAATGAGCAGTTCTTC. This sequence encodes CSAPYRQQNNEQFF. J is TRBJ2-1 and V is TRBV20-1, with TRBD1 as a possible D gene (5 bases). This CDR3 is 14 amino acids long. CDR1 DFQATT and CDR2 SNEGSKA come from the germline V gene (reference sequence). V gave up 6 bases and J gave up 5 bases, with 17 bases separating them.